This T cell receptor beta chain was obtained from a study of CD8+CD57+ T cells in acquired aplastic anemia. It was genomic DNA that served as the template for profiling TCR beta VDJ and CDR3. TCRdb ran MiXCR on the reads and lists one entry per CDR3 protein. The repertoire holds about 200,000 distinct CDR3 sequences, with 65% as singletons. Sequenced patients had shown CD8+CD57+ cell expansion by flow cytometry. Patients uniformly had severe acquired aplastic anemia. This CDR3 region has 13 residues. V was pared by 2 bases and J by 8 bases, with 15 bases between. Germline CDR1 DFQATT, CDR2 SNEGSKA (reference sequence).

The TCR comes from a human donor with aplastic anemia. J is TRBJ1-2 and V is TRBV20-1; a weak D match, TRBD1 (6 bases). The specimen was sorted CD4+, CD8+, or CD8+CD57+ T cells (not recorded which) from PBMCs. The CDR3 DNA reads as TGCAGTGCTAGACACAGGGAAGAGGGAGGCTACACCTTC. This gives the protein CSARHREEGGYTF.